One T cell receptor beta chain is described in this entry. This record belongs to a study of blood T cell repertoires in COVID-19. Study at large: Sites in the United States, Italy and Spain provided acute and convalescent COVID-19 samples.

CDR3 size: 13 residues. The germline V gene has CDR1 SGHKS and CDR2 YYEKEE (reference sequence). V shed 3 bases, J shed 9 bases, and the junction held 5 bases outside the gene matches. The table came from immunoSEQ multiplex PCR; TCRdb's copy has only in-frame clones and leaves some out. This table has tens of thousands of clones, 75% to 90% appearing once. The sequenced sample was peripheral blood. This receptor was identified in a man aged 30 to 45 with COVID-19, enrolled during active disease. The chain links TRBV5-5 to TRBJ2-1, with 8 bases identical to TRBD2. The CDR3 coding sequence is TGTGCCAGCAGCTCGGGACTAGGGGGTGAGCAGTTCTTC. It is translated as CASSSGLGGEQFF.